This T cell receptor beta chain was observed in a study of regulatory T cells in long-lasting Graves disease. Overall study results and limits: Shared public clonotypes totalled fewer than 3,000 in persistent patients, compared with about 970 in new patients.

The sample holds many counts of this clonotype. Its target is unknown. Library construction for TCR beta used iRepertoire HTBI primers and Arm-PCR of CDR3 regions. One entry per CDR3 protein, called by TCRdb with MiXCR from the multiplex PCR reads. The sample has more than 400,000 distinct CDR3 sequences, under 20% seen once. The time point: newly diagnosed GD, antithyroid drugs for less than 3 months. PBMC-extracted RNA yielded the TCR library. The CDR3 runs 17 residues. CDR1 and CDR2 from the germline V gene are MDHEN and SYDVKM. The junction had 16 bases not matched to a gene; V was cut back by 4 bases and J by 6 bases. This same sample was also part of a study on T cells in Graves' hyperthyroidism and ophthalmopathy. As reported in that work: HTBI primers drove first-round RT-PCR of the TCR CDR3. From stable hyperthyroidism, ophthalmopathy was separated by a 13 V-J model.

The clonotype originates from a man aged 35 to 55 with Graves disease. The sequences come from peripheral blood mononuclear cells (PBMCs), collected at new diagnosis, from a patient treated with antithyroid drugs. This chain connects TRBV28 to TRBJ2-7; 9 bases align to TRBD2. CDR3 loop: CASSSHRGLAGSGEQYF. The CDR3 region has the DNA TGTGCCAGCAGTTCCCACCGGGGGCTAGCGGGGTCGGGCGAGCAGTACTTC.